The rows below give T cell receptor beta chains drawn from one sample of a study. From the RT-PCR reads, TCRdb called clonotypes with MiXCR, one entry per CDR3 protein. The data show hundreds of thousands of distinct CDR3 sequences, with approximately 15% seen just once and 3.6% held by the top ten. Sequencing used memory CD4+ T cells from blood. These receptors were taken from a female donor in good health, serving as a healthy control. Each CDR3 is given with its conserved first and last residue. A D gene is named only where the DNA matches it firmly. Expanded clones are given a class, and other clones once, few, many or no size at all.

d_gene,abundance,j_gene,v_gene,CDR3nt,CDR3aa
-,many,TRBJ2-7,TRBV20-1,TGCAGTGCTAGAGATTGGGAAGGGCAGTACTTC,CSARDWEGQYF
TRBD1,few,TRBJ1-3,TRBV12-3/TRBV12-4,TGTGCCAGCAGCCCCTGGGCGGGACAGGGGATCTCTGGAAACACCATATATTTT,CASSPWAGQGISGNTIYF
TRBD2,few,TRBJ2-3,TRBV10-1,TGCGCCAGCAGTGACACAGCGGGAGCGGGAGATACGCAGTATTTT,CASSDTAGAGDTQYF
TRBD1,many,TRBJ1-5,TRBV6-5,TGTGCCAGCAGGGACAGGATTAATCAGCCCCAGCATTTT,CASRDRINQPQHF
-,few,TRBJ1-5,TRBV9,TGTGCCAGCAGCGCAGAACCGGGACGCAATCAGCCCCAGCATTTT,CASSAEPGRNQPQHF
-,-,TRBJ2-2,TRBV24-1,TGTGCCACCAGTGGCGGCCCGGGGATATGGAACACCGGGGAGCTGTTTTTT,CATSGGPGIWNTGELFF
TRBD1,few,TRBJ1-2,TRBV12-3/TRBV12-4,TGTGCCAGCAGTTTATTGATGGACAGGGGCGGCTACACCTTC,CASSLLMDRGGYTF
-,-,TRBJ2-7,TRBV7-2,TGTGCCATCAGCTTAGGGACCCAAGCCGAGCAGTACTTC,CAISLGTQAEQYF
-,-,TRBJ1-4,TRBV5-1,TGCGCCAGCAGCTTGATCTCTGAGCGAGAAAAACTGTTTTTT,CASSLISEREKLFF
TRBD1,few,TRBJ2-5,TRBV2,TGTGCCAGCGGGGGGACAGGGGGGGAACAGGAGACCCAGTACTTC,CASGGTGGEQETQYF
TRBD1,few,TRBJ2-7,TRBV20-1,TGCAGTGCTCAACCGGGACAGTCTTACGAGCAGTACTTC,CSAQPGQSYEQYF
-,-,TRBJ1-6,TRBV11-2,TGTGCCAGCAGCGACCCCGGGAGGGGTTACTCACCCCTCCACTTT,CASSDPGRGYSPLHF
-,-,TRBJ1-1,TRBV3-1,TGTGCCAGCAGTGGACATCGGGGAGGTGAAGCTTTCTTT,CASSGHRGGEAFF
-,many,TRBJ2-5,TRBV20-1,TGCAGTGCCGAAGGCCCGCAAGAGACCCAGTACTTC,CSAEGPQETQYF
-,-,TRBJ2-3,TRBV7-2,TGTGCCAGCAGGCGCGGGGACCAAGATACGCAGTATTTT,CASRRGDQDTQYF
TRBD2,-,TRBJ2-3,TRBV5-1,TGCGCCAGCAGCTTGGATCCTAGCGGGGGTGGCACAGATACGCAGTATTTT,CASSLDPSGGGTDTQYF
TRBD2,few,TRBJ2-1,TRBV27,TGTGCCAGCGGGCGCGGGGGGCCTAGCTCCTACAATGAGCAGTTCTTC,CASGRGGPSSYNEQFF